These T cell receptor beta chains were read from a single sample in a study of shared clonotypes between healthy human individuals. Using immunoSEQ multiplex PCR, the repertoire was profiled, and TCRdb retains in-frame clones only, with some absent. The sample yields roughly 1,000,000 clones, approximately 80% seen once. The sample was memory CD4+ T cells from PBMCs. The receptors derive from a man aged 18-30 years in good health. Some clones in this sample may be carry-over from other donors' samples. CDR3s include the opening cysteine and the closing phenylalanine or tryptophan. A D gene is named only where the DNA matches it firmly. Not every row has a clone size; where given, it reads once, few, many or a size class.

abundance	v_gene	d_gene	j_gene	len	CDR3aa	CDR3nt
NA	TRBV4-2	TRBD2	TRBJ2-1	20	CASSQGFTAVLAGAYNEQFF	TGTGCCAGCAGCCAAGGTTTCACAGCTGTCCTAGCGGGAGCCTACAATGAGCAGTTCTTC
few	TRBV5-6	TRBD1	TRBJ1-4	14	CASSLQGADEKLFF	TGTGCCAGCAGCTTACAGGGGGCGGATGAAAAACTGTTTTTT
NA	TRBV10-2	NA	TRBJ2-3	14	CASSESSTPDTQYF	TGCGCCAGCAGTGAGTCGTCTACCCCGGATACGCAGTATTTT
few	TRBV7-3	TRBD1	TRBJ2-1	14	CASSPGGARNEQFF	TGTGCCAGCAGCCCAGGGGGAGCTCGCAATGAGCAGTTCTTC
few	TRBV19	NA	TRBJ1-5	15	CASSMSPPSNQPQHF	TGTGCCAGTAGTATGAGTCCGCCTAGCAATCAGCCCCAGCATTTT
NA	TRBV9	NA	TRBJ2-7	14	CASSVRGGSYEQYF	TGTGCCAGCAGCGTAAGAGGGGGGTCCTACGAGCAGTACTTC
NA	TRBV7-9	NA	TRBJ2-3	14	CASSLIRDLDTQYF	TGTGCCAGCAGCTTGATCAGGGACCTTGATACGCAGTATTTT
NA	TRBV10-1	NA	TRBJ2-1	11	CASCTGFEQFF	TGCGCCAGCTGTACAGGGTTCGAGCAGTTCTTC
NA	TRBV27	NA	TRBJ2-3	14	CASSFSGFTDTQYF	TGTGCCAGCAGTTTTTCTGGGTTCACAGATACGCAGTATTTT
NA	TRBV28	NA	TRBJ1-5	14	CASSSAGVHQPQHF	TGTGCCAGCAGTTCGGCAGGGGTCCATCAGCCCCAGCATTTT
NA	TRBV19	NA	TRBJ2-7	13	CASSIDRSYEQYF	TGTGCCAGTAGTATAGACAGATCCTACGAGCAGTACTTC
NA	TRBV2	NA	TRBJ1-6	14	CASSEETNNSPLHF	TGTGCCAGCAGTGAAGAAACCAATAATTCACCCCTCCACTTT
NA	TRBV6-6	TRBD2	TRBJ2-7	16	CASNSGRRSISYEQYF	TGTGCCAGCAACAGCGGGAGAAGAAGTATTTCCTACGAGCAGTACTTC
once	TRBV21-1	NA	TRBJ2-2	19	CASSKVCVGEREMTGELFF	TGTGCCAGCAGCAAAGTTTGTGTTGGTGAGCGGGAGATGACCGGGGAGCTGTTTTTT
few	TRBV5-1	NA	TRBJ1-5	14	CASSEAGHNQPQHF	TGCGCCAGCAGCGAAGCGGGCCACAATCAGCCCCAGCATTTT
NA	TRBV5-1	TRBD1	TRBJ2-1	13	CATGTGFANEQFF	TGCGCCACGGGGACAGGGTTTGCGAATGAGCAGTTCTTC
NA	TRBV5-1	TRBD2	TRBJ2-1	13	CASSLDLADEQFF	TGCGCCAGCAGCTTGGATCTAGCGGATGAGCAGTTCTTC
few	TRBV28	NA	TRBJ1-2	14	CASSTQGLHYGYTF	TGTGCCAGCAGCACCCAGGGTCTTCACTATGGCTACACCTTC
NA	TRBV5-1	NA	TRBJ2-5	14	CASHPLPEKETQYF	TGCGCCAGCCACCCCCTGCCGGAGAAAGAGACCCAGTACTTC
NA	TRBV7-6	NA	TRBJ2-7	14	CASSPSGIGYEQYF	TGTGCCAGCAGCCCTTCAGGGATAGGATACGAGCAGTACTTC
NA	TRBV11-2	NA	TRBJ1-5	14	CASSLDGRSQPQHF	TGTGCCAGCAGCTTAGATGGCAGGTCCCAGCCCCAGCATTTT
NA	TRBV18	NA	TRBJ2-7	14	CASSPSGSSYEQYF	TGTGCCAGCTCCCCCTCCGGGAGCTCCTACGAGCAGTACTTC
NA	TRBV18	TRBD2	TRBJ2-2	15	CASSPLAGEAGELFF	TGTGCCAGCTCACCCCTAGCGGGAGAGGCCGGGGAGCTGTTTTTT